The sample holds a few counts of the clone carrying this T cell receptor beta chain. The entry originates in a study of blood T cell repertoires in COVID-19. About the study: Collection of acute and convalescent COVID-19 samples took place in the United States, Italy and Spain. PBMCs, B-cell-depleted T cells, or T cells provided the cDNA or gDNA that made up the material.

Germline V gene data show CDR1 as SGHRS and CDR2 as YFSETQ. The CDR3 totals 14 residues. With 4 bases removed from V and 6 bases from J, the gap between germline ends came to 17 bases. In the original analysis: Reference gene primer amplification in the assay estimated nucleated cell counts. TCRdb's copy holds only in-frame clones and misses some; the assay was immunoSEQ multiplex PCR. V, J and clone size reflect that table, while D and trimming were determined from the DNA. The sample gives fewer than 15,000 clones, approximately 80% of which show up once; approximately 40% is in the top ten. The chain employs TRBV5-1 and TRBJ2-7; tentative D call: TRBD1 (5 bases). Sequencing was done on a sample of peripheral blood. The source is a man older than 75 with acute or convalescent COVID-19. CDR3 in amino acids: CASSPSQGSGEQYF. The CDR3, as DNA: TGCGCCAGCAGCCCGAGCCAGGGCTCGGGCGAGCAGTACTTC.